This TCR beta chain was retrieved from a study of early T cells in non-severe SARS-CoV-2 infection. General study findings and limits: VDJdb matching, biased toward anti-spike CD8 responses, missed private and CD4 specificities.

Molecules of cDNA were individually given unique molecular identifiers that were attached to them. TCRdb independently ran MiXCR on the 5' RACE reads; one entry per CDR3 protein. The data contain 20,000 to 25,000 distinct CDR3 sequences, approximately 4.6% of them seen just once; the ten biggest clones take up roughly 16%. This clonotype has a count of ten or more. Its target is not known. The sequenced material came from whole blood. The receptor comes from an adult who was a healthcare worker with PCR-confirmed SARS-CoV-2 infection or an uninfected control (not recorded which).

The CDR3 reads CASTDRGSGANVLTF. CDR3 sequence (DNA): TGCGCCAGCACCGACAGGGGCTCTGGGGCCAACGTCCTGACTTTC. The rearrangement joins TRBV10-2 to TRBJ2-6; 8 nucleotides align to TRBD1. Germline values: CDR1 WSHSY, CDR2 SAAADI. The V gene end was trimmed by 7 bases and the J gene end by 0 bases; junction bases not matched to a gene: 2. This CDR3 spans 15 amino acids.